Below, 17 T cell receptor beta chains from the same sample are listed, as sequenced in a study of T cell responses to AZD1222 COVID-19 vaccine. This table comes from immunoSEQ multiplex PCR, and its TCRdb copy is limited to in-frame clones, with some not included. The sample contains about 150,000 clones, roughly 90% of which appear only once. The sample consisted of peripheral blood, taken 28 days after the second AZD1222 dose. The receptor set was obtained from an adult who received the AZD1222 COVID-19 vaccine.

CDR3 nucleotide sequence: TGTGCCACCAGCAGATCGCGACAGGAGCAGTACTTC. Protein: CATSRSRQEQYF. The chain combines TRBV15 with TRBJ2-7; D might be TRBD1 (5 bases). Between the trimmed V and J ends, which lost 2 bases and 7 bases, there was a span of 9 bases. The CDR3 has 12 amino acids. CDR1 is LNHNV, CDR2 YYDKDF, per germline (reference sequence).

This chain connects TRBV27 to TRBJ1-6; TRBD1 aligns across 7 bases. Germline CDR1 and CDR2: MNHEY and SMNVEV (reference sequence). The CDR3 is made up of 14 amino acids. The J segment lost 9 bases and the V segment lost 3 bases, leaving 5 bases of the junction unmatched. Written as DNA, the CDR3 is TGTGCCAGCAGTTTCCGGACAGGTTCTTCACCCCTCCACTTT. Translated: CASSFRTGSSPLHF.

The gene calls are TRBV6-5 and TRBJ1-6, with a tentative D call TRBD1 (5 bases). Germline V gene sequence: CDR1 MNHEY, CDR2 SVGAGI. This CDR3 has 13 residues. Deletions cut 3 bases from V and 12 bases from J, with 12 bases between. In nucleotides, the CDR3 is TGTGCCAGCAGTTATGAGAGGGGCAGACCCCTCCACTTT. Its translation is CASSYERGRPLHF.

The chain employs TRBV19 and TRBJ2-7; TRBD2 agrees at 8 bases. Trimming removed 0 bases from V and 3 bases from J; junction bases left unmatched: 7. The CDR3 sequence is 16 residues long. Germline loops: CDR1 LNHDA, CDR2 SQIVND (reference sequence). CDR3 loop: CASSIEGERENYEQYF. CDR3 nucleotides: TGTGCCAGTAGTATAGAGGGAGAGCGGGAGAACTACGAGCAGTACTTC.

V gene TRBV5-1 combines with J gene TRBJ1-6, with D unclear. CDR1 is SGHRS, CDR2 YFSETQ, per germline. The length of the CDR3 is 13 residues. Trimming stripped 5 bases from V and 5 bases from J, with 8 bases between. The CDR3 nucleotides are TGCGCCAGCAGAAGCCAGAATAATTCACCCCTCCACTTT. Its protein is CASRSQNNSPLHF.

This clone has just one count. The chain employs TRBV19 and TRBJ2-6, with D perhaps assigned TRBD1 or TRBD2 (6 bases each). Trimming took off 9 bases at V and 0 bases at J, with 12 bases between the two ends. In germline, CDR1 is LNHDA, CDR2 SQIVND (reference sequence). The CDR3 totals 15 residues. Written as DNA, the CDR3 is TGTGCCAGCGCCGGGGGCAGCTCTGGGGCCAACGTCCTGACTTTC. It yields the protein CASAGGSSGANVLTF. The entire variable domain, with the rest obtained from reference TRBV19 and TRBJ2-6, is as follows: DGGITQSPKYLFRKEGQNVTLSCEQNLNHDAMYWYRQDPGQGLRLIYYSQIVNDFQKGDIAEGYSVSREKKESFPLTVTSAQKNPTAFYLCASAGGSSGANVLTFGAGSRLTVL.

In its sample, this clone was seen once. The J gene is TRBJ2-3, the V gene TRBV28, with D possibly matching TRBD1 (6 bases). Germline CDR1 MDHEN, CDR2 SYDVKM. Between the trimmed V and J ends, which lost 5 bases and 9 bases, there was a span of 15 bases. CDR3 length: 13 residues. This CDR3 is CASSDPGTPTQYF. CDR3 in DNA: TGTGCCAGCAGTGACCCCGGGACACCCACGCAGTATTTT.

The chain uses TRBV19 and TRBJ2-3; D call uncertain. The CDR3 totals 11 residues. CDR1 is LNHDA and CDR2 is SQIVND in the germline V gene (reference sequence). With 6 bases removed from V and 6 bases from J, the gap between germline ends came to 7 bases. In nucleotides, the CDR3 is TGTGCCAGTAGCCTGACCGATACGCAGTATTTT. Its translation: CASSLTDTQYF.

This rearrangement joins TRBV27 to TRBJ1-6; unclear D gene. CDR1 and CDR2 (germline): MNHEY, SMNVEV (reference sequence). Trimming left V 6 bases short and J 5 bases short, with 5 bases between. There are 12 residues in the CDR3. Written as DNA, the CDR3 is TGTGCCAGCAGGGAAAATAATTCACCCCTCCACTTT. Amino acids: CASRENNSPLHF.

The CDR3 protein is CASSASGYNEQFF. CDR3 DNA: TGTGCCAGCAGCGCTAGCGGATACAATGAGCAGTTCTTC. The chain is built from TRBV14 and TRBJ2-1; 7 bases align to TRBD2. V gave up 5 bases and J gave up 4 bases; unmatched junction bases: 2. The CDR3 consists of 13 residues. CDR1 and CDR2 from the germline V gene are SGHDN and FVKESK.

The V and J genes are TRBV30 and TRBJ2-1, with 9 bases that match TRBD2. Germline V gene sequence: CDR1 GTSNPN, CDR2 SVGIG (reference sequence). The CDR3 has 14 amino acids. After removal of 4 bases from V and 8 bases from J, the junction contained 9 bases not matched to a gene. This CDR3 reads CAWTPGTSLHEQFF. CDR3 coding DNA: TGTGCCTGGACCCCCGGGACTAGCCTCCATGAGCAGTTCTTC.

CDR3 region: CASSLNWGGLETF. In DNA form, the CDR3 reads TGTGCCAGCAGCCTTAATTGGGGCGGCCTAGAGACCTTC. The J gene is TRBJ1-2, the V gene TRBV5-8; D perhaps matches TRBD1 (5 bases). The CDR3 consists of 13 residues. The germline V gene encodes CDR1 SGHTS and CDR2 YDEGEE. Trimming stripped 4 bases from V and 14 bases from J, with 21 bases between.

The J gene is TRBJ2-7, the V gene TRBV21-1; TRBD2 is taken as the D call from the table, unchecked against the DNA. TRBV21-1 is marked as a pseudogene. This CDR3 has 19 amino acids. The CDR3 region has the DNA TGTGCCAGCAGCAAAGCGCTTTATGAACTCCCGCCTCCCTCCTACGAGCAGTACTTC. Its translation is CASSKALYELPPPSYEQYF.

This chain connects TRBV5-1 to TRBJ2-1; 10 bases are a match to TRBD2. This CDR3 is built from 16 residues. The J segment lost 2 bases and the V segment lost 4 bases, leaving 6 bases of the junction unmatched. Germline values: CDR1 SGHRS, CDR2 YFSETQ. CDR3 amino acids: CASSPDSGRPYNEQFF. For the CDR3, the DNA is TGCGCCAGCAGCCCCGATAGCGGGAGGCCCTACAATGAGCAGTTCTTC.

The chain has TRBV4-1 and TRBJ1-1; D is uncertain. This CDR3 is 16 amino acids long. Trimming took 1 base from V and 2 from J, leaving 14 bases between them. The germline CDR1 and CDR2 sequences are MGHRA and YSYEKL. CDR3 loop: CASSQALNGINTEAFF. DNA of the CDR3: TGCGCCAGCAGCCAAGCTCTAAACGGGATTAACACTGAAGCTTTCTTT.

The chain combines TRBV25-1 with TRBJ1-1; D gene unclear. Germline V lookup: CDR1 MGHDK, CDR2 SYGVNS. The V end lost 5 bases, the J end lost 3 bases, and 16 bases lay between the germline ends. This CDR3 comprises 15 residues. The CDR3 DNA reads TGTGCCAGCAGTCTCCGAGGCCAAGGCGACACTGAAGCTTTCTTT. This translates into CASSLRGQGDTEAFF.

The CDR3 spells CASSVGAPGGYTF. The CDR3 DNA reads TGTGCCAGCAGCGTAGGTGCTCCCGGCGGCTACACCTTC. The rearrangement uses TRBV9 and TRBJ1-2; D call uncertain. This CDR3 is built from 13 residues. Trimming stripped 0 bases from V and 8 bases from J, with 11 bases between. From germline, CDR1 is SGDLS and CDR2 YYNGEE.